The rows below give T cell receptor beta chains drawn from one sample of a study of shared clonotypes between healthy human individuals. Sequencing was performed with immunoSEQ multiplex PCR; in TCRdb, only in-frame clones are kept and a portion is missing. This repertoire shows some 2,400,000 clones, around 95% found once; its top ten account for around 0.13%. Source material: naive CD4+ T cells sorted from blood. The receptors derive from a man aged 18 to 29 in good health. The CDR3 runs from the conserved cysteine through the conserved F or W. Some rows mark clone size as missing; the rest say once, few, many or name a class of expanded clone.

v_gene	j_gene	abundance	CDR3aa
TRBV6-6	TRBJ1-5	few	CASSYDSVYQPQHF
TRBV25-1	TRBJ1-2	NA	CASSRGTGYGYTF
TRBV18	TRBJ2-4	NA	CASSPILWGGGAKNIQYF
TRBV27	TRBJ1-5	NA	CASSSSQGLGSNQPQHF
TRBV19	TRBJ2-5	once	CASSIARAETQYF
TRBV28	TRBJ1-5	NA	CASSPGDAGNQPQHF
TRBV19	TRBJ2-7	NA	CASTAQGLGWGEQYF
TRBV7-9	TRBJ2-1	NA	CASSLARLAGGLYNEQFF
TRBV6-5	TRBJ2-1	NA	CASRRTRGEQFF
TRBV4-2	TRBJ2-5	NA	CASSQDWETQYF
TRBV15	TRBJ2-7	once	CATSENSGYEQYF
TRBV6-1	TRBJ2-7	NA	CASRLGPTYEQYF
TRBV19	TRBJ1-5	NA	CASTQGSVVMAAQHF
TRBV30	TRBJ1-1	NA	CAWTHQMNTEAFF
TRBV7-9	TRBJ1-2	NA	CASSLALGQNGYTF
TRBV5-1	TRBJ1-1	NA	CASSFRTQNTEAFF
TRBV19	TRBJ1-2	NA	CASSVRDINNYGYTF
TRBV19	TRBJ2-5	NA	CASSGRGRETQYF
TRBV2	TRBJ2-5	NA	CASSEGNLSGETQYF
TRBV5-1	TRBJ1-3	NA	CASSLALGSGNTIYF
TRBV28	TRBJ2-2	NA	CASSLAGATGELFF
TRBV10-3	TRBJ2-7	NA	CAISEQAPGENYEQYF
TRBV5-4	TRBJ2-3	NA	CASSRTGSTDTQYF
TRBV20-1	TRBJ2-5	NA	CSALSGETQYF
TRBV18	TRBJ1-1	NA	CASSKEGALGTEAFF
TRBV28	TRBJ1-5	NA	CASSPGTGGNQPQHF
TRBV9	TRBJ2-1	NA	CASSQGLAPQGEQFF
TRBV5-1	TRBJ2-1	NA	CASSTGTPNEQFF
TRBV27	TRBJ1-6	NA	CASSLYGVSYNSPLHF